The 8 T cell receptor beta chains below come from one sample, sequenced in a study of shared clonotypes between healthy human individuals. Using immunoSEQ multiplex PCR, the repertoire was profiled, and TCRdb retains in-frame clones only, with some absent. The sample has about 380,000 clones; roughly 96% are singletons. The sample comprised memory CD8+ T cells sorted from blood. The subset is: CD45RO+ cells pooled with CCR7-negative TemRA cells. These receptors were collected from a man under 40 in good health.

The chain couples TRBV7-9 to TRBJ2-1; D remains ambiguous. The CDR3 sequence is 15 residues long. Germline-derived CDR1 and CDR2 are SEHNR and FQNEAQ (reference sequence). V was trimmed by 6 bases and J by 2 bases, leaving 14 bases between them. The CDR3, as DNA: TGTGCCAGCAGTCACTATCTTCTACCCTACAATGAGCAGTTCTTC. Protein sequence: CASSHYLLPYNEQFF.

The chain links TRBV7-9 to TRBJ2-7; 7 bases are a match to TRBD1. Losses at the gene ends were 5 bases for V and 3 bases for J; bases not matched to a gene: 7. From germline, CDR1 is SEHNR and CDR2 FQNEAQ (reference sequence). CDR3 length equals 14 residues. In DNA form, the CDR3 reads TGTGCCAGCAGCCTCGGACAGGTGGACTACGAGCAGTACTTC. Its translation: CASSLGQVDYEQYF. Using reference TRBV7-9 and TRBJ2-7 for the parts outside the CDR3, the full variable domain is DTGVSQNPRHKITKRGQNVTFRCDPISEHNRLYWYRQTLGQGPEFLTYFQNEAQLEKSRLLSDRFSAERPKGSFSTLEIQRTEQGDSAMYLCASSLGQVDYEQYFGPGTRLTVT.

V usage is TRBV19 and J usage is TRBJ2-3, with D hard to call. The CDR3 contains 14 residues. Per the germline V gene, CDR1 is LNHDA and CDR2 is SQIVND (reference sequence). V was trimmed by 5 bases and J by 2 bases, leaving 11 bases between them. The CDR3 loop is CASSPPSLTDTQYF. Here the CDR3 DNA reads TGTGCCAGTAGTCCACCATCACTCACAGATACGCAGTATTTT.

The J gene is TRBJ2-1, the V gene TRBV28; the match to TRBD2 covers 10 bases. The V and J ends lost 2 bases and 6 bases, in that order; junction bases with no gene match: 4. Germline assignment: CDR1 MDHEN and CDR2 SYDVKM. This CDR3 spans 15 amino acids. The CDR3 coding sequence is TGTGCCAGCAGTTTAAGCGGGAGGGGGTTCAATGAGCAGTTCTTC. As protein: CASSLSGRGFNEQFF. Supplemented by reference TRBV28 and TRBJ2-1, the full variable domain reads DVKVTQSSRYLVKRTGEKVFLECVQDMDHENMFWYRQDPGLGLRLIYFSYDVKMKEKGDIPEGYSVSREKKERFSLILESASTNQTSMYLCASSLSGRGFNEQFFGPGTRLTVL.

J is TRBJ2-1 and V is TRBV7-2; D not certain. V was clipped by 5 bases and J by 5 bases, with 10 bases between them. Germline V gene lookup returns CDR1 SGHTA and CDR2 FQGNSA. This CDR3 has 13 residues. As DNA, the CDR3 is TGTGCCAGCAGCCTTCGACCAGACAATGAGCAGTTCTTC. Protein sequence: CASSLRPDNEQFF. Supplemented by reference TRBV7-2 and TRBJ2-1, the full variable domain reads GAGVSQSPSNKVTEKGKDVELRCDPISGHTALYWYRQSLGQGLEFLIYFQGNSAPDKSGLPSDRFSAERTGGSVSTLTIQRTQQEDSAVYLCASSLRPDNEQFFGPGTRLTVL.

In its sample, this clone was seen once. The V call is TRBV5-1, the J call TRBJ2-1; D remains unclear. The CDR3 runs 13 residues. Germline loops: CDR1 SGHRS, CDR2 YFSETQ. The V end was cut by 6 bases, the J end by 0 bases, with 7 bases between. The CDR3 coding sequence is TGCGCCAGCAAAGCGATCTCCTACAATGAGCAGTTCTTC. Protein product: CASKAISYNEQFF.

The chain carries TRBV2 and TRBJ2-7; 14 positions match TRBD2. The CDR3 has 16 residues. The germline V gene encodes CDR1 SNHLY and CDR2 FYNNEI. Trimming removed 6 bases from V and 2 bases from J; junction bases left unmatched: 6. The DNA of the CDR3 is TGTGCCAGCAGGGGGACTAGCGGGAGAAGTCCCTACGAGCAGTACTTC. Translated: CASRGTSGRSPYEQYF. Full variable domain (missing parts from reference TRBV2 and TRBJ2-7): EPEVTQTPSHQVTQMGQEVILRCVPISNHLYFYWYRQILGQKVEFLVSFYNNEISEKSEIFDDQFSVERPDGSNFTLKIRSTKLEDSAMYFCASRGTSGRSPYEQYFGPGTRLTVT.

The chain has TRBV25-1 and TRBJ2-3; D may correspond to TRBD1 or TRBD2 (6 bases each). Trimming shortened V by 3 bases and J by 4 bases, and 8 bases separated the two germline ends. The CDR3 extends over 13 amino acids. Germline loops: CDR1 MGHDK, CDR2 SYGVNS. The CDR3 DNA is TGTGCCAGCAGTGAGGGGGGCCCAGATACGCAGTATTTT. Translated, it gives CASSEGGPDTQYF.